Given below is one TCR beta chain in context. Looked up from germline, CDR1 is LGHNT and CDR2 is FRNRAP. The CDR3 runs 14 residues. The junction had 1 base not matched to a gene; V was cut back by 1 base and J by 7 bases. The entry originates in a study of blood T cell repertoires in COVID-19. Looking at the study overall: Both acute and convalescent COVID-19 samples were obtained from the United States, Italy and Spain.

Assay: immunoSEQ multiplex PCR; the TCRdb copy retains only in-frame clones and omits some. The sample includes 150,000 to 200,000 clones, over 65% of them seen just once. This chain connects TRBV12-5 to TRBJ2-4, with TRBD1 identical over 10 bases. This receptor was taken from a man in his 60s with acute or convalescent COVID-19. The sequencing sample was made of peripheral blood. DNA of the CDR3: TGTGCTAGTGGTTTGGGACAGGGGGCGAACATTCAGTACTTC. This encodes CASGLGQGANIQYF. The variable domain in full, with the rest retrieved from reference TRBV12-5 and TRBJ2-4, is DARVTQTPRHKVTEMGQEVTMRCQPILGHNTVFWYRQTMMQGLELLAYFRNRAPLDDSGMPKDRFSAEMPDATLATLKIQPSEPRDSAVYFCASGLGQGANIQYFGAGTRLSVL.